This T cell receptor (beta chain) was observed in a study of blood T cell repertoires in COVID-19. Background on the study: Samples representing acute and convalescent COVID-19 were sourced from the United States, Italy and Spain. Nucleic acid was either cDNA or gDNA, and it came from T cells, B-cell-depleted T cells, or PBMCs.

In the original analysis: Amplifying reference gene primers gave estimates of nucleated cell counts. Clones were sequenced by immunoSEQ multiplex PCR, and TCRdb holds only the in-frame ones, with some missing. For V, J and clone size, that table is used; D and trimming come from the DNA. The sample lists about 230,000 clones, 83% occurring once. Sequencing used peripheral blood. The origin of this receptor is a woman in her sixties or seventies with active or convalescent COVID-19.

This chain's CDR3 is CASSPQPREANEKLFF. The CDR3 DNA sequence: TGTGCCAGCAGCCCGCAGCCAAGGGAGGCTAATGAAAAACTGTTTTTT. The gene calls are TRBV7-2 and TRBJ1-4; D remains unclear. CDR3 length: 16 amino acids. V was clipped by 5 bases and J by 3 bases, with 16 bases between them. Germline CDR1 SGHTA, CDR2 FQGNSA.